Only a few counts were recorded for the clone carrying this TCR beta chain. The sample originates from a study of blood T cells in healthy people across ages. A second PCR, run for about 7 to 11 cycles, used a sample-barcoded 5' primer plus a J-beta primer mix. TCRdb redid the calling of the 5' RACE reads with MiXCR, one entry per CDR3 protein. The sample records about 1.8 million distinct CDR3 sequences, around half being singletons. The V gene's germline CDR1 is MNHNS and CDR2 SASEGT. The CDR3 has 15 amino acids. The TCR was taken from a woman in her thirties or forties in good health. The chain couples TRBV6-1 to TRBJ2-4; 7 bases fit TRBD1. Gene TRBJ2-7 matches the end of the DNA better, so the J call may be wrong. What was sequenced was blood. DNA for the CDR3: TGTGCCAGCAGTGAAAGGGACAGATTCGTCTACGAGCAGTACTTC. It yields the protein CASSERDRFVYEQYF.